This T cell receptor beta chain was identified during a study of regulatory and conventional T cells in breast cancer. Via MiXCR, TCRdb re-called the PCR reads, giving one row per CDR3 protein. The sample lists under 20,000 distinct CDR3 sequences, approximately 32% seen once, with approximately 1.6% in the top ten. The CDR3 contains 20 residues. CDR1 MNHEY and CDR2 SVGEGT come from the germline V gene. V lost 4 bases to trimming and J lost 2 bases, with 28 bases between them. The sequencing input was conventional T cells from blood. The TCR sequence derives from a female donor in good health. This chain connects TRBV6-2 or TRBV6-3 to TRBJ2-3; weak D call: TRBD1 (5 bases). CDR3 DNA sequence: TGTGCCAGCAGTTCCGCGCGAATGGGGCAGGGCCCCGCCCTCACAGATACGCAGTATTTT. Its protein is CASSSARMGQGPALTDTQYF.